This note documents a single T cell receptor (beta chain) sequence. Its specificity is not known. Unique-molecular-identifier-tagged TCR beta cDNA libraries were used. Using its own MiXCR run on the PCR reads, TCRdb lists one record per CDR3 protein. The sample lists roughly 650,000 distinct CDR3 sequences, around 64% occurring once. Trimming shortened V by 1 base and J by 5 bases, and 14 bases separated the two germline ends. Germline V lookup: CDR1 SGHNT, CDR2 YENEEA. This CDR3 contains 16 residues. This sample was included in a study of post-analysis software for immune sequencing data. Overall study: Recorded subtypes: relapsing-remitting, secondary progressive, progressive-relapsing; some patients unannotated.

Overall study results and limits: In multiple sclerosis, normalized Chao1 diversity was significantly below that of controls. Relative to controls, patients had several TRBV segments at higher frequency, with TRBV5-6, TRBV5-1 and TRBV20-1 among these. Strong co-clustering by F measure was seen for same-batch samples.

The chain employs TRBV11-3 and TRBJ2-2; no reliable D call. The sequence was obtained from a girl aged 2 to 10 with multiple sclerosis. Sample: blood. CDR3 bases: TGTGCCAGCAGCTTAGGGCGGATATTACTAACCGGGGAGCTGTTTTTT. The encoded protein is CASSLGRILLTGELFF.